Sequencing of this TCR beta chain was carried out in a study of molecular identifiers for immune sequencing clone quantification. Whole-study results and caveats: Clones that exceeded 20 RNA copies held over 97% of effector molecules, yet under 1% in naive cells.

This clonotype was detected ten times or more. Its specificity is unknown. Naive CD8 T cells underwent sorting with the CD8+CD4-CCR7+CD45RA+ definition. TCRdb reanalysed the PCR reads using MiXCR and keeps one entry per CDR3 protein. The repertoire holds roughly 65,000 distinct CDR3 sequences, with around 17% as singletons. Trimming removed 6 bases from V and 5 bases from J, with 32 bases in between. CDR1 SGHVS and CDR2 FQNEAQ come from the germline V gene. The CDR3 consists of 20 residues. The origin of this receptor is a human donor in good health. Some libraries in this study had Jurkat cell RNA spiked in. This chain links TRBV7-8 with TRBJ2-1; D gene unclear. Sequencing used naive CD8+ T cells from blood, with Jurkat cell RNA spiked in. Indicated subset: FACS-sorted CD8+CD4-CCR7+CD45RA+ naive T cells. The CDR3 loop reads CASSRFQVRQAITKDNEQFF. The DNA of the CDR3 is TGTGCCAGCAGTCGTTTCCAGGTACGTCAAGCGATTACCAAGGACAATGAGCAGTTCTTC.